What follows is one T cell receptor (beta chain) and its context. No cognate antigen has been identified for it. No much larger clone is present one base from it, and per-base qualities are unavailable. This specimen includes other DNA sequences encoding the same CDR3. From the cysteine through the phenylalanine, the CDR3 covers 15 amino acids. The read is trimmed to its CDR3 DNA, 45 bases read in frame from base 1. V has 6 bases trimmed and J has 3 bases trimmed; junction bases matching no gene number 8. Based on the germline V gene (reference sequence), the CDR1 and CDR2 sequences are MNHEY and SMNVEV. Using the deep immunoSEQ assay, multiplex PCR amplified TCR CDR3 regions from genomic DNA. Genomic DNA extracted from each cell subset was distributed evenly over all wells of several immunoSEQ 96-well plates, and each plate served as one replicate. For sorted subsets, approximately 0.2 ug of genomic DNA, equivalent to around 29,000 T cell genomes, went into each replicate PCR. The purified libraries were quantified using a Qubit 3.0 fluorometer, sized with a Bioanalyzer 2100, and then quantified again using the KAPA Library Quantification kit. Each immunoSEQ 96-well plate was sequenced on its own single-read 150-cycle Illumina NextSeq 550 flow cell. Under the source paper's analysis protocol: Because only junctional sequences without quality scores were contained in the immunoSEQ output, filtering matching that applied to full-length reads could not be performed. Sequences were annotated with PyIR, a Python wrapper for IgBLAST v1.9, and V/J genes and CDR3 were assigned using IMGT germline references. Reads with weak V/J assignments (E-value above 1e-6), missing CDR3, stop codons, out-of-frame junctions, or ambiguous translated residues were removed. V3J clonotypes were defined as sequences sharing the same inferred V gene, J gene, and CDR3 amino acid sequence. Percentage overlap between repertoires was computed as shared unique clonotypes divided by the size of the smaller repertoire. Three approaches were used to assess repertoire richness: RTK rarefaction, the Chao1 estimator, and Recon v2.1 estimates of unobserved clonotypes. For all TCRbeta clonotypes obtained by the gDNA method from a few donors, generation probabilities were computed with OLGA. TCRdb mirrors the immuneACCESS table, restricted to in-frame sequences. Some clones are absent from its copies; in checked studies, under half trace to an unresolved V gene, and the reason for the others is unknown. Clone size and V and J calls were adopted from that table, with D and trimming inferred from the DNA. This sample holds some 2,100,000 clones; about 92% were observed only once. Around 1.7% of the sample is held by the ten biggest clonotypes.

The sample belongs to a study of shared clonotypes between healthy human individuals (dated by TCRdb to the early 2020s). General notes on the study: The cohort comprised two women and a few men aged 18 to 49 years. For each donor, CD4 naive and CD4 memory were each given three plates, CD8 naive was given two plates, and CD8 memory was given one plate. To estimate repertoire size and how much clonotype sharing occurs between individuals, the study deeply sequenced the blood TCR repertoires of 4 to 6 healthy adults. To increase sequencing depth and limit assay-specific biases, TCR repertoire library preparation and sequencing were carried out by different laboratories using diverse techniques. Leukapheresis yielded between about 0.8 and 9.5 billion PBMCs per donor. What the work shows at the level of the full study, not this receptor alone: Because the study included a small number of donors, the genetic and exposure-history diversity represented was limited. Higher generation probabilities were observed for clonotypes shared by all four sorted-subset donors than for non-shared clonotypes. Across a handful of donors, around 5.4% of naive CD4, roughly 3.5% of naive CD8, approximately 2.5% of memory CD4, and under 0.45% of memory CD8 clonotypes were shared. Pairwise subsampling led to the expectation that sequencing depth would affect the degree of clonotype sharing among donors. Incomplete sequencing was indicated by rarefaction of sorted-subset datasets, despite the large sequencing depth. Naive subsets generally had larger estimated clonotype richness than memory subsets did. Sampling was restricted to blood, and TCR repertoires in tissues likely differ from the TCR repertoires found in blood.

CD8 naive samples were CD45RO-negative cells positively selected for CCR7, giving a CD45RA+CCR7+ population that excluded TemRA cells. The donors were healthy, HIV-negative adults who had no recently reported acute infections or vaccinations. All donors were Caucasian adults living in Nashville, Tennessee, USA. Blood was collected by leukapheresis, and PBMCs were isolated by Ficoll-Histopaque density gradient centrifugation and then cryopreserved in liquid nitrogen vapor phase. Analytical flow cytometry was used to check the purity and quantity of each magnetically sorted T cell population. From each sorted fraction, genomic DNA was isolated and quantified by UV absorbance on a Nanodrop 2000c.

The TCR was taken from a man between 18 and 35 years old in good health. Some clones in this sample may be carry-over from other donors' samples. Source material: naive CD8+ T cells from PBMCs. The cell subset or site label, read with the paper, signifies: CD45RA+CCR7+. Recombination linked TRBV27 to TRBJ2-1, with TRBD1 matching 7 junction bases. The DNA reads TGTGCCAGCAGCCTTCGGACAGGTAACTACAATGAGCAGTTCTTC. This sequence encodes CASSLRTGNYNEQFF.